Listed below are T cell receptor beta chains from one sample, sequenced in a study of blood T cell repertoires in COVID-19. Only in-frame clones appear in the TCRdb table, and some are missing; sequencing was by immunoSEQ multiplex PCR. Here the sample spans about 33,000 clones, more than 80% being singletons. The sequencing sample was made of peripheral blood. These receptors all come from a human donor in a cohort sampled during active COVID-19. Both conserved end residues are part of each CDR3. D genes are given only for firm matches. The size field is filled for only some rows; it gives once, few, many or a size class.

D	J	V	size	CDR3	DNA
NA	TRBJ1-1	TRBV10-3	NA	CAISHLAGRRTEAFF	TGTGCCATCAGCCACCTCGCGGGGAGAAGGACTGAAGCTTTCTTT
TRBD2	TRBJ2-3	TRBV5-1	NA	CASSDSGGVGDTQYF	TGCGCCAGCAGCGATAGCGGGGGAGTGGGGGATACGCAGTATTTT
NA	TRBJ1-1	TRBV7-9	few	CASSPLGGLLEAFF	TGTGCCAGCAGCCCCCTCGGGGGGTTGCTTGAAGCTTTCTTT
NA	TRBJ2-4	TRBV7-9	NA	CASSLVTSKNIQYF	TGTGCCAGCAGCTTAGTGACTAGTAAGAACATTCAGTACTTC
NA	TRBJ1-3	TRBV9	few	CASSVDPGSGNTIYF	TGTGCCAGCAGCGTAGATCCGGGCTCTGGAAACACCATATATTTT
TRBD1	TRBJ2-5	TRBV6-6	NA	CASSYSGQGGETQYF	TGTGCCAGCAGTTACTCGGGACAGGGGGGAGAGACCCAGTACTTC
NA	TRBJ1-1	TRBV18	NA	CASSPPSTEAFF	TGTGCCAGCTCACCACCGAGCACTGAAGCTTTCTTT
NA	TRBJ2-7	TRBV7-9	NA	CASSLAVLVEGLNEQYF	TGTGCCAGCAGCTTAGCAGTCTTGGTGGAGGGATTGAACGAGCAGTACTTC
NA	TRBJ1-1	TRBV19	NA	CASSPRGLIPLNTEAFF	TGTGCCAGTAGTCCCCGAGGGTTGATCCCCTTGAACACTGAAGCTTTCTTT
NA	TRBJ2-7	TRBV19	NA	CASSIAGASYEQYF	TGTGCCAGTAGTATAGCAGGGGCCAGCTACGAGCAGTACTTC
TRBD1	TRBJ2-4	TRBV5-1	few	CASSFSGQGAVKNIQYF	TGCGCCAGCAGCTTTTCGGGACAGGGGGCGGTCAAAAACATTCAGTACTTC
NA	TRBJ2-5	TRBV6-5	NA	CASSYRSGMYQETQYF	TGTGCCAGCAGTTACCGATCGGGAATGTACCAAGAGACCCAGTACTTC
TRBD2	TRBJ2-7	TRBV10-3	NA	CAIRSGSDEQYF	TGTGCCATCAGGAGCGGGAGTGATGAGCAGTACTTC
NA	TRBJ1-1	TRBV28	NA	CASSLGGASEAFF	TGTGCCAGCAGTTTGGGGGGGGCAAGTGAAGCTTTCTTT
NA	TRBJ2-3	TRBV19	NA	CASSMKARGDTQYF	TGTGCCAGTAGTATGAAGGCTAGAGGAGATACGCAGTATTTT
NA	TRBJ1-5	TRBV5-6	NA	CASSRDSNQPQHF	TGTGCCAGCAGCCGAGATAGCAATCAGCCCCAGCATTTT
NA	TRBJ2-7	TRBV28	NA	CASRLSRGYSYEQYF	TGTGCCAGCCGCTTATCTCGGGGGTACTCCTACGAGCAGTACTTC
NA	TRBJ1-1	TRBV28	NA	CASTQGTEAFF	TGTGCCAGCACCCAGGGCACTGAAGCTTTCTTT
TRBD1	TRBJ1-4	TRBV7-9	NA	CASSLATGVAANEKLFF	TGTGCCAGCAGCTTAGCCACAGGGGTAGCGGCTAATGAAAAACTGTTTTTT
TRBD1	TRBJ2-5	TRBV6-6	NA	CASSTGVSETQYF	TGTGCCAGCAGTACAGGGGTCTCGGAGACCCAGTACTTC
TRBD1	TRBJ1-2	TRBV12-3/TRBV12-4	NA	CASSPQGARGYTF	TGTGCCAGCAGTCCCCAGGGGGCTCGTGGCTACACCTTC
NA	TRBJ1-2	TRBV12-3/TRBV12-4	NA	CASSLAGNGYTF	TGTGCCAGCAGTTTAGCCGGGAATGGCTACACCTTC
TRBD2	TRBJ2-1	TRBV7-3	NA	CASSPGTSVGNEQFF	TGTGCCAGCAGCCCCGGGACTAGCGTGGGCAATGAGCAGTTCTTC
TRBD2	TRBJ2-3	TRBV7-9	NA	CASSFPHGLAGTTDTQYF	TGTGCCAGCAGCTTCCCCCATGGACTAGCGGGAACCACAGATACGCAGTATTTT
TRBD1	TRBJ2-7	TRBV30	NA	CAWSWTGGIVEQYF	TGTGCCTGGTCTTGGACAGGGGGCATAGTCGAGCAGTACTTC
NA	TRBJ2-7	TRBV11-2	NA	CASSAKPYPRVQGYEQYF	TGTGCCAGCAGCGCTAAACCCTACCCCCGTGTACAGGGCTACGAGCAGTACTTC
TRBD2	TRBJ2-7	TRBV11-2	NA	CASSLVSPSGYEQYF	TGTGCCAGCAGCTTAGTATCTCCTAGCGGGTACGAGCAGTACTTC
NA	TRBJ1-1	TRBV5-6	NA	CASSRGIIEVGTEAFF	TGTGCCAGCAGTAGGGGGATTATTGAGGTGGGCACTGAAGCTTTCTTT